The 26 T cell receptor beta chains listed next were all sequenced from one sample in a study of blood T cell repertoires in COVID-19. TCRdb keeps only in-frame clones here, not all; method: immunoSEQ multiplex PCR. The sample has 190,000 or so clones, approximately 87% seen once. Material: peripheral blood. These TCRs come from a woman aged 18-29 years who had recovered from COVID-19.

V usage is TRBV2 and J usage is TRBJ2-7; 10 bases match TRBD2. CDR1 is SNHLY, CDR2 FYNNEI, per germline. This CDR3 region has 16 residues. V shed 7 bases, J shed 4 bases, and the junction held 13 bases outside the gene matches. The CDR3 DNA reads TGTGCCAGCACTGAGGGGGCTAGCGGGAGTGAATACGAGCAGTACGTC. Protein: CASTEGASGSEYEQYV.

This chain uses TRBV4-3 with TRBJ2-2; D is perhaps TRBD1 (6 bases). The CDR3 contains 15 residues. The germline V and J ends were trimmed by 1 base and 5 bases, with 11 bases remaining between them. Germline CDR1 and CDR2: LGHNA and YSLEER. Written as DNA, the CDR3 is TGCGCCAGCAGCCAAGGAACAGGGTGGACCGGGGAGCTGTTTTTT. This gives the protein CASSQGTGWTGELFF.

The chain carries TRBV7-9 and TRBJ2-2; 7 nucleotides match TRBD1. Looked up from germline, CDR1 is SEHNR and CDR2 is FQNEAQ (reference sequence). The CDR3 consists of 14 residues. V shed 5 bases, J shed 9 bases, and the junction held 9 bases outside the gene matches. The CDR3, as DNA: TGTGCCAGCAGCGGAGGCTGGACAGGCAGGGAGCTGTTTTTT. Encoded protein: CASSGGWTGRELFF.

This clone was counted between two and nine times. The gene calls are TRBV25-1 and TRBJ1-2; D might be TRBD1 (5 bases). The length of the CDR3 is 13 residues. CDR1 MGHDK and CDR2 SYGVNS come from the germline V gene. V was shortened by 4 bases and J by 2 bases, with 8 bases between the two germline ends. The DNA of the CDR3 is TGTGCCAGCAGTGCCACAGGAAACTATGGCTACACCTTC. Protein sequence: CASSATGNYGYTF.

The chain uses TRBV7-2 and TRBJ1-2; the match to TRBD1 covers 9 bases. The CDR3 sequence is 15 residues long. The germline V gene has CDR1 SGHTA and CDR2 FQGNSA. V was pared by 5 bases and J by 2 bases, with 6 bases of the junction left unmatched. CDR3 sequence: CASSAGQGQNYGYTF. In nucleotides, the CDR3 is TGTGCCAGCAGCGCAGGACAGGGGCAGAACTATGGCTACACCTTC.

In nucleotides, the CDR3 is TGTGCCAGCAGCGTAAGTCATAGTAGCGGGGGGAATGAGCAGTTCTTC. The encoded protein is CASSVSHSSGGNEQFF. The chain carries TRBV9 and TRBJ2-1; 10 bases match TRBD2. The CDR3 runs to 16 residues. Germline values: CDR1 SGDLS, CDR2 YYNGEE. J was trimmed by 7 bases and V by 1 base; bases with no gene match: 8.

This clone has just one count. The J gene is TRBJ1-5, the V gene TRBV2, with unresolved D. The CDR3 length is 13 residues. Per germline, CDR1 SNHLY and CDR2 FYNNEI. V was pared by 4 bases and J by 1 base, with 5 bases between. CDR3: CASSGQSNQPQHF. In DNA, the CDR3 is TGTGCCAGCAGTGGGCAGAGCAATCAGCCCCAGCATTTT.

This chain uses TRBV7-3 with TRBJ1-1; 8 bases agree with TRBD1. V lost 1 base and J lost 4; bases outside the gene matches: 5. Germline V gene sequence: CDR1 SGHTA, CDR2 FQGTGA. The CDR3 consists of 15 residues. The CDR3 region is CASSLRLTGVTEAFF. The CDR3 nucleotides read TGTGCCAGCAGCTTAAGATTGACAGGGGTCACTGAAGCTTTCTTT.

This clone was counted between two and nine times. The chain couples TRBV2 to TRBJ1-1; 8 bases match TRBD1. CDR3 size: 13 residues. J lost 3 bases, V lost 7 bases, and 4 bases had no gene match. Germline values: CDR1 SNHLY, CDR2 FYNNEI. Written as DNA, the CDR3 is TGTGCCAGCATGACGGACAGGGACACTGAAGCTTTCTTT. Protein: CASMTDRDTEAFF.

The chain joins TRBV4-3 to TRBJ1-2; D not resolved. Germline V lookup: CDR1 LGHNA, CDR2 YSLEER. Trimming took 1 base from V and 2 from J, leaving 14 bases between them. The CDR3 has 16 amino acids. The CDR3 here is CASSQGNEGFNYGYTF. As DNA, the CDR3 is TGCGCCAGCAGCCAAGGGAACGAGGGCTTCAACTATGGCTACACCTTC.

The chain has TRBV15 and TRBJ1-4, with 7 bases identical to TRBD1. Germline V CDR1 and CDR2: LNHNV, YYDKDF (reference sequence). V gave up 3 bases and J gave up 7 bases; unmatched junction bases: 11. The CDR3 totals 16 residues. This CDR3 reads CATSSPRQGGFEKLFF. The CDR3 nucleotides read TGTGCCACCAGCAGCCCCAGACAGGGTGGTTTTGAAAAACTGTTTTTT. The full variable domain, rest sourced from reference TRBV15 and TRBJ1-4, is DAMVIQNPRYQVTQFGKPVTLSCSQTLNHNVMYWYQQKSSQAPKLLFHYYDKDFNNEADTPDNFQSRRPNTSFCFLDIRSPGLGDTAMYLCATSSPRQGGFEKLFFGSGTQLSVL.

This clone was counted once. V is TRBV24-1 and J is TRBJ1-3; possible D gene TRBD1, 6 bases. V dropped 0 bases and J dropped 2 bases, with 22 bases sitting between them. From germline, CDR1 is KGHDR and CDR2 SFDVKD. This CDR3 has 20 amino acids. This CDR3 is CATSDLPSTGDPLTGNTIYF. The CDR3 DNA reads TGTGCCACCAGTGATTTGCCCTCGACAGGCGACCCACTAACTGGAAACACCATATATTTT.

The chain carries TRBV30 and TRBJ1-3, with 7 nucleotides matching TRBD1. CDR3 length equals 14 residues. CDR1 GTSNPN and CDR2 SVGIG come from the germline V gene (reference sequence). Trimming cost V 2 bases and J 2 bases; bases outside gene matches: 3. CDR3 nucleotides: TGTGCCTGGAGTCCCGGGACAGCTGGAAACACCATATATTTT. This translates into CAWSPGTAGNTIYF.

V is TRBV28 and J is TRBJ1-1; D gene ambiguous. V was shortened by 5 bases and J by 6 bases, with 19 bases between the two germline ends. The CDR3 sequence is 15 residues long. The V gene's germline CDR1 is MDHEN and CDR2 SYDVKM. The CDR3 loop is CASSRRSGMRAEAFF. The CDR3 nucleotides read TGTGCCAGCAGTCGACGGTCGGGGATGAGGGCTGAAGCTTTCTTT.

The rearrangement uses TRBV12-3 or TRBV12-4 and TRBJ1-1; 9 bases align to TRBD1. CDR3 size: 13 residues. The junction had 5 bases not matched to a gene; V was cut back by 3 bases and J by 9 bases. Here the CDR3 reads CASSFRTGVKAFF. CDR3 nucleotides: TGTGCCAGCAGTTTCCGGACAGGGGTGAAAGCTTTCTTT.

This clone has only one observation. The CDR3 nucleotides are TGTGCCAGCAGCTTGGTAAGGGGTGATGAAGCTTTCTTT. Amino acids: CASSLVRGDEAFF. The V gene is TRBV5-6, the J gene TRBJ1-1, with a weak D call TRBD1 (5 bases). The V and J ends lost 0 bases and 7 bases respectively, with 10 bases between them. The CDR3 has 13 amino acids. Germline V CDR1 and CDR2: SGHDT, YYEEEE.

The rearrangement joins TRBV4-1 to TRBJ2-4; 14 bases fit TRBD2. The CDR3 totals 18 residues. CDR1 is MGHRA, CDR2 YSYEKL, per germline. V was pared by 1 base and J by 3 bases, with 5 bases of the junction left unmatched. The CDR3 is CASSQGLAGGHLKNIQYF. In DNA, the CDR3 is TGCGCCAGCAGCCAAGGACTAGCGGGGGGGCACCTCAAAAACATTCAGTACTTC.

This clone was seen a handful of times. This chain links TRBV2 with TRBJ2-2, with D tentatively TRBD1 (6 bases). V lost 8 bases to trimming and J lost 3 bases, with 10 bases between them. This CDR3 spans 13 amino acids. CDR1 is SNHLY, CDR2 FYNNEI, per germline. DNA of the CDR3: TGTGCCAGCCGACAGGCGTACACCGGGGAGCTGTTTTTT. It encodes CASRQAYTGELFF.

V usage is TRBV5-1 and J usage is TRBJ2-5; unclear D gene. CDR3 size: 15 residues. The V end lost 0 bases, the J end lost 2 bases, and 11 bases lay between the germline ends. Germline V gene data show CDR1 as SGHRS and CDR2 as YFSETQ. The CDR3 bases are TGCGCCAGCAGCTTGGCCGATAGGCGGCAAGAGACCCAGTACTTC. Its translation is CASSLADRRQETQYF.

This CDR3 is CASSFQGLETQYF. The CDR3 DNA is TGTGCCAGCAGCTTCCAGGGTTTGGAGACCCAGTACTTC. The chain employs TRBV7-8 and TRBJ2-5; tentative D call: TRBD1 (5 bases). Germline lookup yields CDR1 SGHVS and CDR2 FQNEAQ. The V end lost 3 bases, the J end lost 5 bases, and 10 bases lay between the germline ends. This CDR3 has 13 amino acids.

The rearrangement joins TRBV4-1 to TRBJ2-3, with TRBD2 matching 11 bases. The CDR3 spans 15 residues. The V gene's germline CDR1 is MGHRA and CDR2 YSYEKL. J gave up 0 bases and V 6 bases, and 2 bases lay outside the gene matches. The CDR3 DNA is TGCGCCAGCAGTCGGACTAGCGGGAGCACAGATACGCAGTATTTT. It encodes CASSRTSGSTDTQYF.

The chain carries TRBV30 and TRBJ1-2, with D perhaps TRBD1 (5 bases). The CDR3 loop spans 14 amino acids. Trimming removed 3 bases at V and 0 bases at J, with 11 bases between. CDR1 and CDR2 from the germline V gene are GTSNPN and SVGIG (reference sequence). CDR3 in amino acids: CAWRGAVSNYGYTF. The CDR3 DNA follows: TGTGCCTGGAGAGGGGCAGTATCTAACTATGGCTACACCTTC.

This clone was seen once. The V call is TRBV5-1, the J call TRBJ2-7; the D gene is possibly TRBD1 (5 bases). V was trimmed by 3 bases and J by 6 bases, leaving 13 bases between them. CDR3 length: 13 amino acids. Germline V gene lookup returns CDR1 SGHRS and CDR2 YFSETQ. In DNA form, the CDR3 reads TGCGCCAGCAGCTCTACAGGTTTCGGCGAGCAGTACGTC. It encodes CASSSTGFGEQYV.

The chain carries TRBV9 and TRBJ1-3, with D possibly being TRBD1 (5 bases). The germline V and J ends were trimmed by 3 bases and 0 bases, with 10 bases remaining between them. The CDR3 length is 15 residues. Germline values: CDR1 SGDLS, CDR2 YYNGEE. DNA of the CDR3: TGTGCCAGCAGCGGGGGGGTCAACTCTGGAAACACCATATATTTT. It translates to CASSGGVNSGNTIYF.

As DNA, the CDR3 is TGTGCCAGTAGTATTGTCAGGGGATTACACGAGCAGTACTTC. This sequence encodes CASSIVRGLHEQYF. J is TRBJ2-7 and V is TRBV19; a weak D match, TRBD1 (6 bases). Germline CDR1 and CDR2: LNHDA and SQIVND (reference sequence). With 3 bases removed from V and 5 bases from J, the gap between germline ends came to 14 bases. The CDR3 covers 14 residues.

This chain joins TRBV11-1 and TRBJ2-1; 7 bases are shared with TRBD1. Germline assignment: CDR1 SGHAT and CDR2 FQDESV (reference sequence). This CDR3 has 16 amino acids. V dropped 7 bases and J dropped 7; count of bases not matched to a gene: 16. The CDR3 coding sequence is TGTGCCAGCAAGCAGGGGGTAGCCCTATTAGGGAATGAGCAGTTCTTC. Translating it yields CASKQGVALLGNEQFF.